This T cell receptor (beta chain) was profiled in a study of shared clonotypes between healthy human individuals. Libraries were prepared by immunoSEQ multiplex PCR; TCRdb keeps only in-frame clonotypes and omits some of them. This sample has about 600,000 clones, with around 81% found just once. Of note for this clone: This same CDR3 is encoded by further DNA sequences in the sample.

This clonotype originated in a woman aged 40 to 50 in good health. Some clones in this sample may be carry-over from other donors' samples. Sequencing was performed on PBMCs.

The CDR3 nucleotides are TGTGCCAGCAGTGGCGGGGGCACAGATACGCAGTATTTT. This translates into CASSGGGTDTQYF. The chain is built from TRBV28 and TRBJ2-3, with a weak D call TRBD2 (6 bases). V was trimmed by 5 bases and J by 1 base, leaving 7 bases between them. The CDR3 consists of 13 residues. Per germline, CDR1 MDHEN and CDR2 SYDVKM.